A selection of T cell receptor beta chains follows, all from one sample in a study of graft-versus-host responses after intestinal transplantation. The assay was immunoSEQ multiplex PCR, and TCRdb's table has in-frame clones only and misses some. The table includes roughly 50,000 clones, around 90% detected once. Antigens for these TCRs are unknown. The source was unstimulated CD4+ T cells sorted from spleen or lymph node cells, collected before transplant. These receptors all stem from a human donor who was the organ donor for an intestinal transplant. The CDR3 runs from the conserved cysteine through the conserved F or W. Fields, in order: V gene, J gene, clone size, D gene, CDR3 DNA, CDR3 protein. The D gene is left open where the match is weak. Size is omitted from some rows. Given values are once, few, many or a class for expanded clones.

TRBV5-6	TRBJ2-1	.	.	TGTGCCAGCAGCGGGAGGACAGGAGCAATAGATCGAAATGAGCAGTTCTTC	CASSGRTGAIDRNEQFF
TRBV5-4	TRBJ2-3	once	.	TGTGCCAGCAGCCCCGGGTTCCCAGATACGCAGTATTTT	CASSPGFPDTQYF
TRBV25-1	TRBJ2-2	.	.	TGTGCCAGCCGTGAAGGAGGAAGGGGGGGGACCGGGGAGCTGTTTTTT	CASREGGRGGTGELFF
TRBV27	TRBJ2-1	.	TRBD2	TGTGCCAGCACCTCGAACCCCCGAGCTAGCGGGAGTTTATATGAGCAGTTCTTC	CASTSNPRASGSLYEQFF
TRBV29-1	TRBJ2-5	.	.	TGCAGCGTTGTGGGGTTCGTAGAGACCCAGTACTTC	CSVVGFVETQYF
TRBV4-1	TRBJ1-5	.	TRBD1	TGCGCCAGCAGCCAAGATCCTGTGTTGAGGACAGGGGGCGATCAGCCCCAGCATTTT	CASSQDPVLRTGGDQPQHF
TRBV19	TRBJ1-4	few	TRBD1	TGTGCCAGTAGTACTGACAGGGGGCAAAAACTGTTTTTT	CASSTDRGQKLFF
TRBV7-6	TRBJ1-5	.	TRBD1	TGTGCCAGCAGCTTATATCCCGTCGGGACAGATAGCAATCAGCCCCAGCATTTT	CASSLYPVGTDSNQPQHF
TRBV11-2	TRBJ2-2	.	TRBD1	TGTGCCAGCAGCTTAGCAGTTTCCACAGGGGGCACCGGGGAGCTGTTTTTT	CASSLAVSTGGTGELFF
TRBV20-1	TRBJ2-7	.	.	TGCAGTGCTAATTACCCAGAGCAGTACTTC	CSANYPEQYF
TRBV25-1	TRBJ2-1	.	TRBD2	TGTGCCAGCACCGGACTAGTGTACAATGAGCAGTTCTTC	CASTGLVYNEQFF
TRBV28	TRBJ1-1	.	TRBD1	TGTGCCAGCAGCCCTCACCGGGACAGAGGCACTGAAGCTTTCTTT	CASSPHRDRGTEAFF
TRBV5-4	TRBJ1-2	.	.	TGTGCCAGCAACTCACAGGCCCATAGTGGCTACACCTTC	CASNSQAHSGYTF
TRBV4-3	TRBJ2-2	.	.	TGCGCCAGCAGCCAAGGTGGGGGGAAGAACACCGGGGAGCTGTTTTTT	CASSQGGGKNTGELFF
TRBV7-3	TRBJ2-7	.	.	TGTGCCAGCAGCTTAACGTTCATAGACGAGCAGTACTTC	CASSLTFIDEQYF
TRBV25-1	TRBJ2-1	.	TRBD2	TGTGCCAGCAGTTCTAGCGGGATTGTGAATGAGCAGTTCTTC	CASSSSGIVNEQFF
TRBV5-1	TRBJ2-4	.	.	TGCGCCAGCAGCCCCATAGCCGAGCCAAAAAACATTCAGTACTTC	CASSPIAEPKNIQYF
TRBV7-2	TRBJ2-6	.	.	TGTGCCAGCAGCTCCCGGGGCGGACGGGACTCTGGGGCCAACGTCCTGACTTTC	CASSSRGGRDSGANVLTF
TRBV19	TRBJ2-1	.	TRBD1	TGTGCCAGTAGTGCGGGCGACAGGGGGTTCTACAATGAGCAGTTCTTC	CASSAGDRGFYNEQFF
TRBV6-6	TRBJ2-2	.	.	TGTGCCAGCAATCAGAACACCGGGGAGCTGTTTTTT	CASNQNTGELFF
TRBV20-1	TRBJ2-7	.	.	TGCAGTGTACGGGGCCCCTACGAGCAGTACTTC	CSVRGPYEQYF